Detailed here is one TCR beta chain. Its target is unknown. The Oncomine TCR Beta short-read assay sequenced DNA from cultured CD4+ T cells. Cultured CD4+ T cells yielded the extracted genomic DNA. MiXCR, run by TCRdb on the PCR reads, gives a single entry per CDR3 protein. In the table there are around 13,000 distinct CDR3 sequences, about 30% of which are singletons. With 0 bases clipped from V and 1 base from J, the junction kept 6 bases outside the gene matches. This CDR3 is built from 17 residues. The germline gives CDR1 MNHEY, CDR2 SVGAGI. This specimen comes from a study of vaccination and CD4 T cells after COVID-19. The treatment was: roughly 11-day PBMC culture with coronavirus spike peptide pools or control peptides (ViraFEST assay). Peptide-pool expansion of antigen-specific T cells preceded TCR sequencing in ViraFEST.

The clonotype comes from a human donor who had recovered from COVID-19. The starting material was CD4+ T cells from blood, cultured in vitro, obtained after SARS-CoV-2 vaccination. The rearrangement uses TRBV6-5 and TRBJ1-3, with 7 bases matching TRBD1. In DNA form, the CDR3 reads TGTGCCAGCAGTTACTCCCCCAGGACAGGTTCTGGAAACACCATATATTTT. It specifies CASSYSPRTGSGNTIYF.